The 17 T cell receptor beta chains in this list originate from one sample, sequenced in a study of blood T cell repertoires in COVID-19. The method was immunoSEQ multiplex PCR; TCRdb's version includes in-frame clones alone and lacks a portion of them. In the table there are 200,000 to 250,000 clones, 70% to 90% of which are singletons. The sequenced sample was PBMCs or T cells enriched from blood (not recorded which). The receptors stem from a woman aged 40 to 50 with acute COVID-19.

The J gene is TRBJ1-2, the V gene TRBV6-1, with TRBD1 matching 7 bases. The trim removed 6 bases at V and 4 bases at J, leaving 8 bases unmatched. The germline V gene has CDR1 MNHNS and CDR2 SASEGT. The CDR3 is 14 amino acids. For the CDR3, the DNA is TGTGCCAGCAGAGGGACAGCAAGGCCCTATGGCTACACCTTC. Translating it yields CASRGTARPYGYTF.

CDR3 loop: CASSLMSNTEAFF. The CDR3 DNA follows: TGCGCCAGCAGCTTGATGAGCAACACTGAAGCTTTCTTT. The chain links TRBV5-1 to TRBJ1-1, with D unresolved. The CDR3 spans 13 residues. Germline-derived CDR1 and CDR2 are SGHRS and YFSETQ. Trimming took off 1 base at V and 2 bases at J, with 6 bases between the two ends.

The chain recombines TRBV27 with TRBJ1-4, with 8 bases aligning to TRBD1. Germline V CDR1 and CDR2: MNHEY, SMNVEV (reference sequence). The CDR3 length is 14 residues. The trim removed 2 bases at V and 8 bases at J, leaving 4 bases unmatched. CDR3 coding DNA: TGTGCCAGCAGTTTAACAGGGGGTCGGGAAAAACTGTTTTTT. Protein: CASSLTGGREKLFF.

The chain combines TRBV28 with TRBJ2-1, with no clear D. Germline V lookup: CDR1 MDHEN, CDR2 SYDVKM. Trimming left V 5 bases short and J 4 bases short, with 12 bases between. The CDR3 totals 14 residues. Here the CDR3 reads CASSVGVSYNEQFF. The CDR3 DNA reads as TGTGCCAGCAGTGTAGGAGTTTCATACAATGAGCAGTTCTTC.

The J gene is TRBJ1-5, the V gene TRBV28; a weak D match, TRBD1 (5 bases). Per the germline V gene, CDR1 is MDHEN and CDR2 is SYDVKM. The CDR3 sequence is 17 residues long. V was shortened by 5 bases and J by 5 bases, with 22 bases between the two germline ends. CDR3 amino acids: CASSPVGGGGMYQPQHF. The CDR3 DNA sequence: TGTGCCAGCAGTCCCGTAGGCGGTGGGGGGATGTATCAGCCCCAGCATTTT.

The rearrangement links TRBV27 to TRBJ2-1, with 7 positions matching TRBD2. Germline V gives CDR1 MNHEY, CDR2 SMNVEV (reference sequence). V trimming: 5 bases; J trimming: 7 bases; junction bases outside the gene matches: 14. CDR3 length: 16 residues. The CDR3 region is CASSSGVGLGWNEQFF. CDR3 in DNA: TGTGCCAGCAGTAGTGGGGTCGGACTAGGGTGGAATGAGCAGTTCTTC.

The V call is TRBV28, the J call TRBJ2-3, with TRBD1 as a possible D gene (5 bases). V gave up 2 bases and J gave up 2 bases, with 14 bases separating them. This CDR3 has 16 residues. CDR1 and CDR2 (germline): MDHEN, SYDVKM. The CDR3 bases are TGTGCCAGCAGTTTAGGCTTGGGGCTGTCCACAGATACGCAGTATTTT. It encodes CASSLGLGLSTDTQYF.

This rearrangement joins TRBV5-1 to TRBJ2-1; 11 bases align to TRBD2. There are 16 residues in the CDR3. Germline V lookup: CDR1 SGHRS, CDR2 YFSETQ. With V trimmed by 0 bases and J by 10 bases, 9 bases remained unmatched. CDR3 loop: CASSLAILAGEEEQFF. The CDR3 DNA is TGCGCCAGCAGCTTGGCTATACTAGCGGGAGAGGAAGAGCAGTTCTTC.

This clone has a handful of counts. This chain links TRBV2 with TRBJ1-1; a weak D match, TRBD1 (5 bases). This CDR3 is built from 15 residues. From germline, CDR1 is SNHLY and CDR2 FYNNEI. The germline V and J ends were trimmed by 8 bases and 1 base, with 17 bases remaining between them. CDR3 nucleotides: TGTGCCAGCTCTACCAATGGGGGAGGGAACACTGAAGCTTTCTTT. Encoded protein: CASSTNGGGNTEAFF. The variable domain in full, with the rest retrieved from reference TRBV2 and TRBJ1-1, is EPEVTQTPSHQVTQMGQEVILRCVPISNHLYFYWYRQILGQKVEFLVSFYNNEISEKSEIFDDQFSVERPDGSNFTLKIRSTKLEDSAMYFCASSTNGGGNTEAFFGQGTRLTVV.

This chain joins TRBV28 and TRBJ1-5; 7 bases fit TRBD1. Germline lookup yields CDR1 MDHEN and CDR2 SYDVKM. Trimming removed 2 bases from V and 6 bases from J; junction bases left unmatched: 10. The CDR3 has 16 amino acids. CDR3 amino acids: CASSLGWDRTGQPQHF. CDR3 in DNA: TGTGCCAGCAGTTTAGGGTGGGACAGAACAGGTCAGCCCCAGCATTTT.

This sequence joins TRBV20-1 and TRBJ1-5; tentatively, D is TRBD1 (6 bases). CDR1 is DFQATT, CDR2 SNEGSKA, per germline (reference sequence). Trimming stripped 3 bases from V and 3 bases from J, with 24 bases between. The CDR3 is 18 residues long. The CDR3 reads CSASKSNQGNRANQPQHF. CDR3 bases: TGCAGTGCTAGTAAATCGAATCAGGGGAATAGGGCCAATCAGCCCCAGCATTTT.

J is TRBJ2-5 and V is TRBV7-3; 12 bases map to TRBD1. CDR3 length equals 15 residues. Germline V gives CDR1 SGHTA, CDR2 FQGTGA. V lost 3 bases and J lost 5; bases outside the gene matches: 4. This CDR3 is CASSLGTGGSETQYF. Written as DNA, the CDR3 is TGTGCCAGCAGCTTGGGGACAGGGGGCTCGGAGACCCAGTACTTC.

This clone was recorded at least ten times. This CDR3 is CASSKAGGQTRAYEQYF. CDR3 coding DNA: TGTGCCAGCAGCAAAGCTGGAGGACAGACCCGTGCCTACGAGCAGTACTTC. The rearrangement links TRBV21-1 to TRBJ2-7; the table's D call, TRBD1, was not checked against the DNA. TRBV21-1 is described as a pseudogene. CDR3 length: 17 amino acids.

The count of this clone is one. J is TRBJ2-7 and V is TRBV7-9; 7 bases align to TRBD1. Germline assignment: CDR1 SEHNR and CDR2 FQNEAQ (reference sequence). With V trimmed by 1 base and J by 7 bases, 10 bases remained unmatched. The CDR3 loop spans 15 amino acids. CDR3 in amino acids: CASSLGSSRGQEQYF. Here the CDR3 DNA reads TGTGCCAGCAGCTTAGGAAGTTCGAGGGGGCAGGAGCAGTACTTC.

The rearrangement joins TRBV27 to TRBJ2-6; D not resolved. Germline V gene data show CDR1 as MNHEY and CDR2 as SMNVEV (reference sequence). The germline V and J ends were trimmed by 3 bases and 2 bases, with 11 bases remaining between them. CDR3 size: 16 residues. The DNA for the CDR3 is TGTGCCAGCAGTTTGTCTAGGCGCCCTGGGGCCAACGTCCTGACTTTC. This translates into CASSLSRRPGANVLTF.

The chain employs TRBV6-5 and TRBJ1-6; the match to TRBD1 covers 7 bases. CDR1 and CDR2 (germline): MNHEY, SVGAGI. The V and J ends lost 0 bases and 10 bases, in that order; junction bases with no gene match: 6. CDR3 length: 15 amino acids. The CDR3 sequence is CASSYSRQGKSPLHF. The CDR3 bases are TGTGCCAGCAGTTACTCGAGACAGGGCAAATCACCCCTCCACTTT.

The genes are TRBV28 and TRBJ2-3, with TRBD1 matching over 11 bases. The CDR3 spans 15 residues. CDR1 MDHEN and CDR2 SYDVKM come from the germline V gene. Trimming cost V 6 bases and J 4 bases; bases outside gene matches: 6. CDR3 region: CASSSGQGVSDTQYF. The CDR3 DNA reads as TGTGCCAGCAGCTCGGGACAGGGGGTTTCAGATACGCAGTATTTT.